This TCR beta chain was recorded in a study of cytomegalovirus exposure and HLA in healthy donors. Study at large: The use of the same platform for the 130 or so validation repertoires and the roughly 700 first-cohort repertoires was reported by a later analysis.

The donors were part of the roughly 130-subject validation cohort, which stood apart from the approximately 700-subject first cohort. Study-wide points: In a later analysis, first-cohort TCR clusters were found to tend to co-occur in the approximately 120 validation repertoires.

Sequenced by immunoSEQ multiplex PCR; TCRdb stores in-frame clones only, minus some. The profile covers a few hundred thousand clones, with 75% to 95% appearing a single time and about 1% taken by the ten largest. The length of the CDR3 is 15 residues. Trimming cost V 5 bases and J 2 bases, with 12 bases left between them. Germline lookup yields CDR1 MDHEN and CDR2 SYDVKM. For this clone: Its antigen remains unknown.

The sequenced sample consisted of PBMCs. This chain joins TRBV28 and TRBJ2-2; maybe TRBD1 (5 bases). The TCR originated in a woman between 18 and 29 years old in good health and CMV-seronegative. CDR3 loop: CASSPPTANTGELFF. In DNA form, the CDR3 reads TGTGCCAGCAGTCCCCCGACAGCTAACACCGGGGAGCTGTTTTTT.